Below, 2 T cell receptor beta chains from the same sample are listed, as sequenced in a study of T cell responses to AZD1222 COVID-19 vaccine. Measured with immunoSEQ multiplex PCR; TCRdb has only the in-frame clones, and not every one. This repertoire shows 150,000 or so clones, about 90% found once; its top ten account for about 3.8%. The source material was peripheral blood, sampled 28 days after the second AZD1222 dose. These receptors were obtained from an adult who received the AZD1222 COVID-19 vaccine.

The V call is TRBV9, the J call TRBJ2-2; 7 positions match TRBD2. Germline CDR1 and CDR2: SGDLS and YYNGEE. The CDR3 contains 15 residues. V lost 0 bases to trimming and J lost 6 bases; unmatched junction nucleotides: 5. This chain's CDR3 is CASSVVGGPSGELFF. The CDR3 DNA sequence: TGTGCCAGCAGCGTAGTGGGAGGGCCCTCCGGGGAGCTGTTTTTT.

For the CDR3, the DNA is TGTGCCAGTAGTCCCCGGGGCAGGGGAGGATACGAGCAGTACTTC. It specifies CASSPRGRGGYEQYF. The chain couples TRBV19 to TRBJ2-7; D is tentatively TRBD1 or TRBD2 (6 bases each). The CDR3 totals 15 residues. CDR1 is LNHDA, CDR2 SQIVND, per germline (reference sequence). V lost 5 bases, J lost 4 bases, and 18 bases lay in between.